This TCR beta chain came from a study of blood T cell repertoires in COVID-19. Germline V gene sequence: CDR1 LGHDT, CDR2 YNNKEL (reference sequence). Trimming removed 1 base from V and 6 bases from J, with 9 bases in between. The CDR3 sequence is 13 residues long. This clone was counted once. Assay used: immunoSEQ multiplex PCR; TCRdb lists only in-frame clones, some missing. The repertoire has 110,000 to 150,000 clones, around 82% of them found once; the top ten carry 40% to 55%. The sequence was collected from a human donor in a cohort sampled during active COVID-19. Specimen: peripheral blood. The chain uses TRBV3-1 (or the pseudogene TRBV3-2) and TRBJ1-1; D remains unclear. Here the CDR3 DNA reads TGTGCCAGCAGCCAAGGGGAGGGCCCTGAAGCTTTCTTT. It specifies CASSQGEGPEAFF.